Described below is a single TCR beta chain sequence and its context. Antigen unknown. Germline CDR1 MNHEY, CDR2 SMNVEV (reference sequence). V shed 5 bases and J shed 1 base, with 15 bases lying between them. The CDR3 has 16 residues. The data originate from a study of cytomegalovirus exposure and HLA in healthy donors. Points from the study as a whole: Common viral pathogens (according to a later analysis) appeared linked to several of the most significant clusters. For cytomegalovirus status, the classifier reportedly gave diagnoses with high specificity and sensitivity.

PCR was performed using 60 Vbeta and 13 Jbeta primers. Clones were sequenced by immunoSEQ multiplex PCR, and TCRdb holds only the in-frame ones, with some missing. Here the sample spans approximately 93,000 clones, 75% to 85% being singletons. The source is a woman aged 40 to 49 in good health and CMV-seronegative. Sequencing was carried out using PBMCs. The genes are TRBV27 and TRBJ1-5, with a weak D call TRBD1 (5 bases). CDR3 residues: CASSPQVTGSNQPQHF. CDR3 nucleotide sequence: TGTGCCAGCAGTCCCCAGGTCACAGGAAGCAATCAGCCCCAGCATTTT.